The TCR beta chain under discussion was sequenced for a study of blood T cell repertoires in COVID-19 (dated by TCRdb to 2020 to 2021). Regarding the research as a whole: The collaborator samples originated in the United States, Italy and Spain and spanned the acute and convalescent phases of COVID-19. Subjects who had been exposed to COVID-19, were actively infected with it, or had recovered from it provided the deeply sampled blood TCRbeta repertoires that made up the dataset. Samples came from the ongoing ImmuneRACE study (first 160 participants) plus 1,254 subjects from 6 global collaborators. The sample metadata nearly always contained a de-identified subject ID, COVID-19 status, age in years and sex. The material from the prospective study consisted of cDNA or gDNA derived from T cells, B-cell-depleted T cells, or PBMCs. The repertoires were released in a freely available public database intended as a resource for research on the immune response to SARS-CoV-2. HLA class I and class II types, where available, came from metadata supplied by the sample provider rather than from assay-based typing.

TCRbeta CDR3 regions were amplified from genomic DNA using the immunoSEQ Assay, a bias-controlled multiplex PCR. As for how the authors treated the data: Nucleated cell counts per sample were estimated from amplification of reference gene primers within the assay. To quantify the absolute abundance of each unique TCRbeta CDR3 rearrangement, sequence reads were collapsed and filtered. Productive Simpson clonality was computed per sample as the square root of Simpson's diversity index over productive rearrangements. Not all clones reach the TCRdb copy of this immuneACCESS table, which keeps in-frame sequences only. Checked studies attribute under half of the gap to unresolved V genes and leave the rest unexplained. V and J calls and clone size are those listed in that table; D and trimming were worked out from the DNA. The sample table holds hundreds of thousands of clones, of which roughly nine tenths were seen once. Roughly 11% of the sample is held by the ten biggest clonotypes.

To note about this clone: Its specific antigen is unknown. Base qualities are missing; no much larger clone stands one base away.

Results and caveats for the whole study, not just this receptor: How much clinical and demographic metadata was included differed by source and by participant, and the metadata was provided uncurated.

One collaborating source in Seattle enrolled patients while the patients were actively infected and followed the patients over time throughout the course of disease. The collaborating institutions used their own protocols to collect whole blood in K2EDTA tubes. For TCRbeta analysis, collaborators shipped samples as frozen whole blood, isolated PBMCs, or DNA extracted from either of those sample types. This TCR came from a woman aged 25 to 45 with COVID-19, enrolled during active disease. The sequenced material came from peripheral blood.

At the DNA level, the sequence is TGTGCCAGTAGTATAGTGGGACAGGGGAACACTGAAGCTTTCTTT. Its translation reads: CASSIVGQGNTEAFF. Recombination linked TRBV19 to TRBJ1-1; TRBD1 agrees with 9 junctional bases. Including the terminal cysteine and phenylalanine, the CDR3 comprises 15 residues. The kept DNA is CDR3 alone, 45 bases in frame from the first base. V ends up 1 base short and J 1 base short, with an unmatched junction base count of 1. Per the germline V gene (reference sequence), LNHDA is the CDR1 and SQIVND is the CDR2.